The TCR beta chain described here comes from a study of memory CD8 T cells in hepatitis C reinfection. About the research overall: Pre-reinfection samples were taken 55 to 20 weeks before detection.

On this clone: Its antigen is currently unknown.

Here immunoSEQ multiplex PCR was the method, and the copy in TCRdb shows in-frame clones only, minus some. The sample lists 5,000 to 6,500 clones, 80% to 90% occurring once. Germline CDR1 is SGHDN and CDR2 is FVKESK. This CDR3 is 12 amino acids long. Trimming took 8 bases from V and 2 from J, leaving 10 bases between them. General study findings and limits: About five donors were too few for definitive public clonotype conclusions.

As for time point: pre-reinfection, 55 to 20 weeks before reinfection detection. No in vitro expansion preceded TCR sequencing of the sorted cells. At all three reinfection time points, viable CD3+ CD8+ CD45RO- cells from two donors served as controls. The clonotype was recovered from a man aged 50 to 59 with hepatitis C virus infection. Sequencing was carried out using naive CD8+ T cells sorted from blood. The chain joins TRBV14 to TRBJ2-7, with D possibly TRBD1 on 5 matching bases. The CDR3 DNA is TGTGCCAGCGGGCAGGGCACCTACGAGCAGTACTTC. Translation gives CASGQGTYEQYF.